Shown below are 27 T cell receptor beta chains from a single sample sequenced in a study of CD8+CD57+ T cells in acquired aplastic anemia. Genomic DNA acted as the template from which TCR beta VDJ combination and CDR3 sequence profiling were carried out. TCRdb re-derived calls from the reads in MiXCR, one entry per CDR3 protein. The table records more than 150,000 distinct CDR3 sequences, approximately 46% of them present only once. Sequencing input: sorted CD4+, CD8+, or CD8+CD57+ T cells (not recorded which) from PBMCs. The source is a human donor in good health.

The rearrangement joins TRBV15 to TRBJ2-3, with D unclear. In germline, CDR1 is LNHNV, CDR2 YYDKDF (reference sequence). The CDR3 runs 14 residues. With 1 base removed from V and 0 bases from J, the gap between germline ends came to 5 bases. As DNA, the CDR3 is TGTGCCACCAGCAGAGTAGGTAGCACAGATACGCAGTATTTT. Its protein product is CATSRVGSTDTQYF.

This clonotype has ten or more counts. The chain carries TRBV19 and TRBJ2-7, with 8 bases identical to TRBD2. This CDR3 contains 15 residues. CDR1 and CDR2 from the germline V gene are LNHDA and SQIVND (reference sequence). V dropped 4 bases and J dropped 0; count of bases not matched to a gene: 5. In nucleotides, the CDR3 is TGTGCCAGTAGTAAACTAGCGGCAAGCTCCTACGAGCAGTACTTC. This sequence encodes CASSKLAASSYEQYF.

On this clonotype: The junction shows a germline mismatch at one end, possibly a read error. This sequence joins TRBV24-1 and TRBJ2-7; D unclear. From germline, CDR1 is KGHDR and CDR2 SFDVKD. CDR3 length equals 16 residues. The CDR3 DNA is TGCGCCACCAGTGATTCCCCGAGCAGGAGCCTATACGAGCAGTACTTC. Translating gives CATSDSPSRSLYEQYF.

This clonotype was recorded at least ten times. The chain links TRBV6-6 to TRBJ2-2; TRBD1 agrees at 7 bases. The V gene's germline CDR1 is MNHNY and CDR2 SVGAGI (reference sequence). The CDR3 is made up of 15 amino acids. The J segment lost 6 bases and the V segment lost 2 bases, leaving 6 bases of the junction unmatched. The CDR3 sequence is CASSYATGRAGELFF. CDR3 DNA: TGTGCCAGCAGTTACGCGACAGGGAGAGCCGGGGAGCTGTTTTTT.

This clonotype has just a few counts. The chain links TRBV24-1 to TRBJ2-6; D unclear. The CDR3 sequence is 16 residues long. Germline V lookup: CDR1 KGHDR, CDR2 SFDVKD. The V and J ends lost 4 bases and 1 base respectively, with 10 bases between them. The CDR3 here is CATSDSIPSGANVLTF. The CDR3 DNA reads TGTGCCACCAGTGACTCGATCCCTTCTGGGGCCAACGTCCTGACTTTC.

The V gene is TRBV19, the J gene TRBJ2-7, with 11 bases matching TRBD2. Germline V lookup: CDR1 LNHDA, CDR2 SQIVND (reference sequence). This CDR3 has 16 amino acids. V was pared by 4 bases and J by 6 bases, with 11 bases of the junction left unmatched. In nucleotides, the CDR3 is TGTGCCAGTAGTAGGCTGGCTAGCGGGGGGTCTTCCGAGCAGTACTTC. Its translation: CASSRLASGGSSEQYF.

The chain links TRBV9 to TRBJ2-3, with D perhaps given as TRBD1 or TRBD2 (5 bases each). CDR1 and CDR2 from the germline V gene are SGDLS and YYNGEE. V dropped 0 bases and J dropped 4 bases, with 18 bases sitting between them. This CDR3 spans 17 amino acids. CDR3 sequence reads: CASSVVTVRDGPDTQYF. CDR3 DNA: TGTGCCAGCAGCGTAGTGACAGTGAGGGATGGTCCAGATACGCAGTATTTT.

In this sample, this clonotype turned up many times. V usage is TRBV7-2 and J usage is TRBJ2-1; a weak D match, TRBD1 (7 bases). The V gene lost 5 bases and the J gene lost 12 bases, with 29 bases spanning the gap. The CDR3 covers 17 residues. Per germline, CDR1 SGHTA and CDR2 FQGNSA. The CDR3: CASSLDRAGRGDSLQFF. Written as DNA, the CDR3 is TGTGCCAGCAGCCTTGACAGGGCAGGCCGAGGGGACTCCTTGCAGTTCTTC.

At least ten counts were recorded for this clonotype. The chain employs TRBV12-3 or TRBV12-4 and TRBJ1-1, with D unresolved. The CDR3 has 12 amino acids. V lost 3 bases to trimming and J lost 10 bases, with 12 bases between them. CDR3 loop: CASSFLGWAAFF. CDR3 DNA sequence: TGTGCCAGCAGTTTTTTAGGGTGGGCAGCTTTCTTT.

This clonotype was seen many times. J is TRBJ2-2 and V is TRBV5-1; 9 bases map to TRBD2. Germline values: CDR1 SGHRS, CDR2 YFSETQ. With 3 bases clipped from V and 1 base from J, the junction kept 1 base outside the gene matches. The CDR3 loop spans 15 amino acids. CDR3 sequence (DNA): TGCGCCAGCAGCTCGACTAGCGGGAACACCGGGGAGCTGTTTTTT. Its protein is CASSSTSGNTGELFF. The full variable domain, its missing parts supplied by reference TRBV5-1 and TRBJ2-2, is KAGVTQTPRYLIKTRGQQVTLSCSPISGHRSVSWYQQTPGQGLQFLFEYFSETQRNKGNFPGRFSGRQFSNSRSEMNVSTLELGDSALYLCASSSTSGNTGELFFGEGSRLTVL.

This chain connects TRBV11-1 to TRBJ2-3, with 12 bases lining up with TRBD2. Germline V gene sequence: CDR1 SGHAT, CDR2 FQDESV (reference sequence). The CDR3 loop spans 19 amino acids. The J segment lost 3 bases and the V segment lost 0 bases, leaving 10 bases of the junction unmatched. In DNA form, the CDR3 reads TGTGCCAGCAGCTTAGCGTTGCTAGCGGGAGGGCCGCGAACAGATACGCAGTATTTT. Translated, it gives CASSLALLAGGPRTDTQYF. The full variable domain, with the rest looked up from reference TRBV11-1 and TRBJ2-3, is EAEVAQSPRYKITEKSQAVAFWCDPISGHATLYWYRQILGQGPELLVQFQDESVVDDSQLPKDRFSAERLKGVDSTLKIQPAELGDSAMYLCASSLALLAGGPRTDTQYFGPGTRLTVL.

The CDR3: CASSLWTNTEAFF. Here the CDR3 DNA reads TGTGCCAGCAGTTTATGGACGAACACTGAAGCTTTCTTT. This rearrangement joins TRBV27 to TRBJ1-1; D gene unclear. Germline V gives CDR1 MNHEY, CDR2 SMNVEV (reference sequence). This CDR3 contains 13 residues. Between the trimmed V and J ends, which lost 1 base and 1 base, there was a span of 4 bases.

This clonotype turned up a few times. The chain joins TRBV24-1 to TRBJ2-5; the D gene is possibly TRBD1 (5 bases). The V end was cut by 5 bases, the J end by 3 bases, with 9 bases between. Germline CDR1 reads KGHDR; CDR2 reads SFDVKD. The CDR3 extends over 13 amino acids. CDR3 nucleotides: TGTGCCACCAGTGGGCCAGGGAAAGAGACCCAGTACTTC. Its translation is CATSGPGKETQYF.

The gene calls are TRBV29-1 and TRBJ2-5; 8 bases are a match to TRBD1. The CDR3 runs to 14 residues. Germline assignment: CDR1 SQVTM and CDR2 ANQGSEA. V shed 0 bases, J shed 4 bases, and the junction held 4 bases outside the gene matches. The CDR3 coding sequence is TGCAGCGTTGAAGACGGGGACAGGCGAGAGACCCAGTACTTC. Residues: CSVEDGDRRETQYF.

CDR3 loop: CASSKQGDSPLHF. The CDR3 DNA sequence: TGTGCCAGCAGCAAACAGGGGGATTCACCCCTCCACTTT. The rearrangement uses TRBV7-9 and TRBJ1-6, with 8 bases identical to TRBD1. CDR1 is SEHNR, CDR2 FQNEAQ, per germline (reference sequence). The CDR3 loop spans 13 amino acids. After removal of 5 bases from V and 8 bases from J, the junction contained 2 bases not matched to a gene.

This clonotype came up once. J is TRBJ1-6 and V is TRBV11-2; 7 bases are shared with TRBD1. CDR1 SGHAT and CDR2 FQNNGV come from the germline V gene. V lost 6 bases, J lost 7 bases, and 6 bases stayed unmatched. The CDR3 consists of 14 residues. This CDR3 reads CASSYRGSNSPLHF. The CDR3 DNA follows: TGTGCCAGCAGTTACAGGGGTTCAAATTCACCCCTCCACTTT.

This clonotype showed up just a few times. This chain joins TRBV2 and TRBJ1-1; D remains unclear. The ends were cut back, 11 bases at V and 1 base at J, with 17 bases in the middle. CDR3 length: 14 amino acids. Germline V gene lookup returns CDR1 SNHLY and CDR2 FYNNEI. The chain's CDR3 is CAAKSTARNTEAFF. The CDR3 bases are TGTGCCGCGAAATCTACAGCGAGGAACACTGAAGCTTTCTTT.

This sequence joins TRBV15 and TRBJ1-4, with 9 bases matching TRBD1. The V segment lost 1 base and the J segment 5 bases; nucleotides outside the gene matches: 5. Per germline, CDR1 LNHNV and CDR2 YYDKDF (reference sequence). The CDR3 runs to 16 residues. The CDR3 region has the DNA TGTGCCACCAGCAGAGGGGCGGGACAGGGCAATGAAAAACTGTTTTTT. Translating gives CATSRGAGQGNEKLFF.

The V gene is TRBV24-1, the J gene TRBJ2-5, with D possibly being TRBD1 (5 bases). CDR1 and CDR2 (germline): KGHDR, SFDVKD. Deletions cut 4 bases from V and 4 bases from J, with 15 bases between. The CDR3 is 15 residues long. Here the CDR3 reads CATSEADSSRETQYF. CDR3 in DNA: TGTGCCACCAGTGAAGCCGACAGTAGTCGAGAGACCCAGTACTTC.

This clonotype has a count of ten or more. The chain is built from TRBV24-1 and TRBJ2-3, with TRBD1 matching over 7 bases. Germline assignment: CDR1 KGHDR and CDR2 SFDVKD. Losses at the gene ends were 7 bases for V and 4 bases for J; bases not matched to a gene: 4. This CDR3 has 13 amino acids. The CDR3 here is CATRPTGADTQYF. The CDR3 nucleotides read TGTGCCACCAGACCCACAGGGGCAGATACGCAGTATTTT.

This clonotype was picked up many times. Here the CDR3 reads CASSHGQAPETQYF. CDR3 bases: TGTGCCAGTAGTCATGGACAGGCCCCGGAGACCCAGTACTTC. This sequence joins TRBV19 and TRBJ2-5; TRBD1 agrees at 7 bases. CDR1 LNHDA and CDR2 SQIVND come from the germline V gene (reference sequence). The length of the CDR3 is 14 residues. V was pared by 5 bases and J by 5 bases, with 8 bases of the junction left unmatched.

A word on this clonotype: A read error is possible here, since a much larger clone lies one base away. The final CDR3 position lacks the conserved phenylalanine or tryptophan, pointing to a likely read error. This chain links TRBV6-1 with TRBJ2-7, with a weak D call TRBD1 (5 bases). V lost 6 bases, J lost 0 bases, and 9 bases lay in between. There are 13 residues in the CDR3. Per germline, CDR1 MNHNS and CDR2 SASEGT. As DNA, the CDR3 is TGTGCCAGCAGGAATCAGGGCTCCTACGAGCAGTACCTC. Residues: CASRNQGSYEQYL.

The rearrangement joins TRBV18 to TRBJ2-5; D remains ambiguous. The V gene lost 1 base and the J gene lost 2 bases, with 11 bases spanning the gap. The CDR3 is 15 residues long. Germline V gives CDR1 KGHSH, CDR2 LQKENI. CDR3 nucleotide sequence: TGTGCCAGCTCACCACTCGGCTCAGGACAAGAGACCCAGTACTTC. Translation gives CASSPLGSGQETQYF.

V and J are TRBV7-3 and TRBJ2-1; 12 nucleotides agree with TRBD2. Losses at the gene ends were 0 bases for V and 4 bases for J; bases not matched to a gene: 10. The CDR3 is 19 amino acids. Germline CDR1 SGHTA, CDR2 FQGTGA. The CDR3 coding sequence is TGTGCCAGCAGCTTAACGGAGCCCCTGACTAGCGGGAGATACAATGAGCAGTTCTTC. This sequence encodes CASSLTEPLTSGRYNEQFF.

There are many counts of this clonotype. The rearrangement joins TRBV9 to TRBJ2-2, with TRBD2 identical over 8 bases. J gave up 4 bases and V 0 bases, and 5 bases lay outside the gene matches. Germline V CDR1 and CDR2: SGDLS, YYNGEE. This CDR3 has 16 residues. CDR3 residues: CASSVELAVLTGELFF. In DNA, the CDR3 is TGTGCCAGCAGCGTAGAACTAGCGGTACTCACCGGGGAGCTGTTTTTT.

The rearrangement uses TRBV25-1 and TRBJ2-2; 10 nucleotides align to TRBD2. CDR1 is MGHDK and CDR2 is SYGVNS in the germline V gene. CDR3 length equals 20 residues. Trimming cost V 5 bases and J 6 bases; bases outside gene matches: 21. The CDR3 DNA reads as TGTGCCAGCAGTCCTTCCTCTCTAGAGCGGGGGGGAAGCGCGGCCGGGGAGCTGTTTTTT. Amino acids: CASSPSSLERGGSAAGELFF.

This sequence joins TRBV5-8 and TRBJ1-4; 10 bases fit TRBD1. CDR3 length: 15 amino acids. The junction had 4 bases not matched to a gene; V was cut back by 3 bases and J by 5 bases. CDR1 is SGHTS and CDR2 is YDEGEE in the germline V gene. CDR3 in DNA: TGTGCCAGCAGCTCATGGGGACAGGGGAATGAAAAACTGTTTTTT. Translating it yields CASSSWGQGNEKLFF.